This T cell receptor beta chain comes out of a study of cytomegalovirus exposure and HLA in healthy donors. The CDR3 contains 17 residues. The germline V gene has CDR1 SEHNR and CDR2 FQNEAQ (reference sequence). V was clipped by 4 bases and J by 4 bases; unmatched bases: 15. PCR was performed using 60 Vbeta and 13 Jbeta primers. Assay used: immunoSEQ multiplex PCR; TCRdb lists only in-frame clones, some missing. The table shows approximately 210,000 clones, with more than 75% occurring only once. This clonotype originated in a woman in her late teens or twenties in good health and CMV-seronegative. This sequence joins TRBV7-9 and TRBJ2-5, with 7 bases lining up with TRBD2. The sequencing sample was made of PBMCs. CDR3 sequence (DNA): TGTGCCAGCAGCTCCCAGGGCGGGAGTGGCCCAGGAGAGACCCAGTACTTC. It codes for CASSSQGGSGPGETQYF.